This entry lists 17 T cell receptor beta chains sequenced from one sample in a study of T cell responses to AZD1222 COVID-19 vaccine. Some clones are missing from TCRdb's copy, which holds only in-frame ones; the method was immunoSEQ multiplex PCR. The sample has 130,000 to 150,000 clones; roughly 87% are singletons. The source was peripheral blood, collected 28 days after the second dose of the MenACWY control vaccine. Receptors originate from an adult who received the MenACWY meningococcal vaccine as a control.

The count of this clone is one. The gene calls are TRBV11-3 and TRBJ2-5, with D perhaps matching TRBD2 (6 bases). Germline CDR1 SGHNT, CDR2 YENEEA. The CDR3 contains 14 residues. Deletions cut 1 base from V and 2 bases from J, with 8 bases between. The CDR3 loop is CASSLVRGQETQYF. For the CDR3, the DNA is TGTGCCAGCAGCTTAGTGCGGGGTCAAGAGACCCAGTACTTC.

CDR3 sequence reads: CASSQDVWGNTEAFF. The CDR3 region has the DNA TGCGCCAGCAGCCAAGATGTGTGGGGCAACACTGAAGCTTTCTTT. This chain joins TRBV4-3 and TRBJ1-1; possible D gene TRBD1, 5 bases. The CDR3 runs to 15 residues. Germline V gene lookup returns CDR1 LGHNA and CDR2 YSLEER. The V and J ends lost 0 bases and 2 bases respectively, with 10 bases between them.

The count of this clone is one. The chain joins TRBV5-5 to TRBJ1-2, with 9 bases identical to TRBD1. The CDR3 length is 13 residues. After removal of 2 bases from V and 8 bases from J, the junction contained 4 bases not matched to a gene. Per germline, CDR1 SGHKS and CDR2 YYEKEE (reference sequence). The CDR3 nucleotides are TGTGCCAGCAGCTTTAGGACAGGGGAAGGCTACACCTTC. It translates to CASSFRTGEGYTF.

V and J are TRBV6-5 and TRBJ1-2; D gene unclear. V lost 2 bases and J lost 0, with 10 bases in between. Germline V gene sequence: CDR1 MNHEY, CDR2 SVGAGI. There are 15 residues in the CDR3. The CDR3 coding sequence is TGTGCCAGCAGTTACAGCACAGCGGCTAACTATGGCTACACCTTC. Amino acid sequence: CASSYSTAANYGYTF.

This chain connects TRBV6-2 or TRBV6-3 to TRBJ2-3; tentatively, D is TRBD1 (7 bases). Germline V gives CDR1 MNHEY, CDR2 SVGEGT. V lost 5 bases and J 2 bases, leaving 14 bases between the germline ends. The CDR3 has 15 amino acids. CDR3 residues: CASSQSRGATDTQYF. The CDR3 DNA reads as TGTGCCAGCAGTCAATCCAGGGGGGCCACAGATACGCAGTATTTT.

The genes are TRBV19 and TRBJ1-4; TRBD1 matches at 7 bases. The CDR3 spans 14 residues. Trimming removed 3 bases from V and 6 bases from J; junction bases left unmatched: 4. Germline V CDR1 and CDR2: LNHDA, SQIVND (reference sequence). The CDR3 DNA follows: TGTGCCAGTAGTATGGGAGGGGGCGATGAAAAACTGTTTTTT. Translation gives CASSMGGGDEKLFF.

The rearrangement uses TRBV19 and TRBJ2-1, with 13 bases fitting TRBD2. The CDR3 loop spans 17 amino acids. V shed 0 bases, J shed 5 bases, and the junction held 4 bases outside the gene matches. Germline lookup yields CDR1 LNHDA and CDR2 SQIVND (reference sequence). CDR3 DNA sequence: TGTGCCAGTAGTATAGATGGGACTAGCGGGGTAGACAATGAGCAGTTCTTC. Its protein is CASSIDGTSGVDNEQFF.

The gene calls are TRBV5-1 and TRBJ1-2; D might be TRBD1 (5 bases). V was pared by 4 bases and J by 3 bases, with 10 bases between. CDR1 and CDR2 (germline): SGHRS, YFSETQ. The CDR3 sequence is 13 residues long. Here the CDR3 reads CASSPSGDYGYTF. In DNA, the CDR3 is TGCGCCAGCAGCCCCTCGGGGGACTATGGCTACACCTTC.

The rearrangement links TRBV5-4 to TRBJ1-2; maybe TRBD1 (5 bases). The V end lost 3 bases, the J end lost 3 bases, and 15 bases lay between the germline ends. Germline loops: CDR1 SGHNT, CDR2 YYREEE (reference sequence). The CDR3 runs to 15 residues. CDR3 in amino acids: CASSSPGRTYYGYTF. The CDR3 DNA sequence: TGTGCCAGCAGCTCTCCGGGACGGACCTACTATGGCTACACCTTC.

The chain is built from TRBV19 and TRBJ2-1; 8 nucleotides match TRBD2. This CDR3 region has 16 residues. Germline values: CDR1 LNHDA, CDR2 SQIVND (reference sequence). J gave up 7 bases and V 3 bases, and 11 bases lay outside the gene matches. The CDR3 reads CASSIPIAGSRNEQFF. The CDR3, as DNA: TGTGCCAGTAGTATCCCGATAGCGGGAAGTAGGAATGAGCAGTTCTTC.

V gene TRBV7-2 combines with J gene TRBJ2-5; the D gene is possibly TRBD2 (5 bases). CDR1 SGHTA and CDR2 FQGNSA come from the germline V gene. Trimming removed 5 bases at V and 6 bases at J, with 13 bases between. The CDR3 runs 13 residues. As DNA, the CDR3 is TGTGCCAGCAGCCCGGACTGGTCAAAGACCCAGTACTTC. Translation: CASSPDWSKTQYF.

The chain recombines TRBV6-1 with TRBJ1-1; no clear D. V lost 2 bases, J lost 3 bases, and 7 bases lay in between. Looked up from germline, CDR1 is MNHNS and CDR2 is SASEGT. The CDR3 contains 13 residues. The CDR3 loop is CASSESPDTEAFF. The DNA of the CDR3 is TGTGCCAGCAGTGAATCCCCGGACACTGAAGCTTTCTTT.

The V call is TRBV19, the J call TRBJ1-1; 9 positions match TRBD1. The CDR3 runs to 14 residues. Germline loops: CDR1 LNHDA, CDR2 SQIVND (reference sequence). The junction had 3 bases not matched to a gene; V was cut back by 6 bases and J by 1 base. DNA of the CDR3: TGTGCCAGTAGGACAGGGGGGGCGAACACTGAAGCTTTCTTT. As protein: CASRTGGANTEAFF.

J is TRBJ1-6 and V is TRBV4-3, with D tentatively TRBD1 (5 bases). Trimming shortened V by 4 bases and J by 3 bases, and 16 bases separated the two germline ends. CDR3 length: 17 residues. Germline V lookup: CDR1 LGHNA, CDR2 YSLEER. In DNA form, the CDR3 reads TGCGCCAGCAGCCCCCGCGGGGGTCGGTTCTATAATTCACCCCTCCACTTT. Its translation: CASSPRGGRFYNSPLHF.

This chain links TRBV6-5 with TRBJ1-2; possibly TRBD1 for D (5 bases). The CDR3 extends over 14 amino acids. The germline V gene encodes CDR1 MNHEY and CDR2 SVGAGI. V lost 6 bases to trimming and J lost 4 bases, with 15 bases between them. The CDR3 here is CASSPGRTSYGYTF. In DNA form, the CDR3 reads TGTGCCAGCAGCCCGGGACGGACGTCCTATGGCTACACCTTC.

The rearrangement links TRBV5-4 to TRBJ2-7, with 9 bases identical to TRBD1. V shed 1 base and J 3 bases; nucleotides not matched to a gene: 8. Germline-derived CDR1 and CDR2 are SGHNT and YYREEE (reference sequence). The CDR3 runs to 16 residues. The CDR3 protein is CASSLPRGQGHYEQYF. DNA for the CDR3: TGTGCCAGCAGCTTGCCCAGGGGACAGGGTCACTACGAGCAGTACTTC.

The chain links TRBV5-3 to TRBJ2-7; D may be TRBD1 (5 bases). TRBV5-3 is identified as an open reading frame with a role that is uncertain. The CDR3 runs to 18 residues. Trimming shortened V by 2 bases and J by 4 bases, and 25 bases separated the two germline ends. Here the CDR3 reads CARSFPPPVDTLPYEQYF. DNA for the CDR3: TGTGCCAGAAGCTTTCCACCCCCGGTGGACACCCTCCCTTACGAGCAGTACTTC.